Shown below are 12 T cell receptor beta chains from a single sample sequenced in a study of Ad26.COV2.S vaccination and SARS-CoV-2 variants. The repertoire was sequenced with immunoSEQ multiplex PCR; TCRdb's copy has only in-frame clones and lacks some. The sample lists 250,000 to 300,000 clones; about 90% were seen once. Indicated treatment: roughly 19 received Ad26.COV2.S at low or high dose, single or two shots; 5 received placebo; per-sample allocation not given. Day 63 after the first injection of vaccine or placebo was the sampling time. The sequenced sample was peripheral blood, obtained in a trial of Ad26.COV2.S vaccine versus placebo. The receptors derive from a person aged 18-65 years who received the Ad26.COV2.S COVID-19 vaccine or a placebo.

V is TRBV7-2 and J is TRBJ1-2; D gene unclear. Trimming removed 0 bases from V and 1 base from J, with 9 bases in between. The CDR3 spans 15 residues. Germline V lookup: CDR1 SGHTA, CDR2 FQGNSA. Written as DNA, the CDR3 is TGTGCCAGCAGCTTAGCGGCGCACAATAACTATGGCTACACCTTC. It is translated as CASSLAAHNNYGYTF. Full variable domain (missing parts from reference TRBV7-2 and TRBJ1-2): GAGVSQSPSNKVTEKGKDVELRCDPISGHTALYWYRQSLGQGLEFLIYFQGNSAPDKSGLPSDRFSAERTGGSVSTLTIQRTQQEDSAVYLCASSLAAHNNYGYTFGSGTRLTVV.

The chain has TRBV12-5 and TRBJ1-6; TRBD1 matches 9 bases. This CDR3 is 20 amino acids long. Germline trimming cut 0 bases from V and 0 bases from J; bases unmatched to any gene: 9. Germline CDR1 LGHNT, CDR2 FRNRAP. CDR3 region: CASGLVWDRVPSSYNSPLHF. Here the CDR3 DNA reads TGTGCTAGTGGTTTGGTCTGGGACAGGGTCCCGAGCTCCTATAATTCACCCCTCCACTTT.

The chain recombines TRBV2 with TRBJ2-1; 14 bases fit TRBD2. The CDR3 contains 16 residues. Trimming cost V 4 bases and J 9 bases; bases outside gene matches: 8. Germline assignment: CDR1 SNHLY and CDR2 FYNNEI. CDR3 coding DNA: TGTGCCAGCAGTGTCGGACTAGCGGGAGGACGTGGTGAGCAGTTCTTC. Its translation is CASSVGLAGGRGEQFF.

This chain links TRBV9 with TRBJ2-5, with 9 bases aligning to TRBD2. V lost 0 bases to trimming and J lost 4 bases; unmatched junction nucleotides: 10. CDR1 SGDLS and CDR2 YYNGEE come from the germline V gene. The CDR3 loop spans 17 amino acids. CDR3 bases: TGTGCCAGCAGCGTAGGCCGGCAGCGGGGGGTCCGAGAGACCCAGTACTTC. Translation gives CASSVGRQRGVRETQYF.

As DNA, the CDR3 is TGTGCCAGCAGTGGATGGACTAGCGTGGAGACCCAGTACTTC. This sequence encodes CASSGWTSVETQYF. The chain is built from TRBV2 and TRBJ2-5, with TRBD2 identical over 9 bases. CDR3 length: 14 residues. Germline V gene data show CDR1 as SNHLY and CDR2 as FYNNEI. Losses at the gene ends were 4 bases for V and 5 bases for J; bases not matched to a gene: 5.

This sequence joins TRBV7-2 and TRBJ2-3; the D gene could be TRBD1 or TRBD2 (5 bases each). This CDR3 comprises 15 residues. Deletions cut 6 bases from V and 0 bases from J, with 13 bases between. Germline lookup yields CDR1 SGHTA and CDR2 FQGNSA. CDR3 sequence (DNA): TGTGCCAGCAGTCCAGACGGGGCTAGCACAGATACGCAGTATTTT. It translates to CASSPDGASTDTQYF.

This clone was found a few times. V gene TRBV5-8 combines with J gene TRBJ1-5, with 7 bases matching TRBD1. V was clipped by 4 bases and J by 0 bases; unmatched bases: 4. Germline lookup yields CDR1 SGHTS and CDR2 YDEGEE. The length of the CDR3 is 15 residues. The chain's CDR3 is CASSPGQYSNQPQHF. The CDR3 DNA reads as TGTGCCAGCAGCCCGGGACAGTATAGCAATCAGCCCCAGCATTTT. The full variable domain, completed using reference TRBV5-8 and TRBJ1-5, is EAGVTQSPTHLIKTRGQQATLRCSPISGHTSVYWYQQALGLGLQFLLWYDEGEERNRGNFPPRFSGRQFPNYSSELNVNALELEDSALYLCASSPGQYSNQPQHFGDGTRLSIL.

This rearrangement joins TRBV6-5 to TRBJ2-2; D not certain. Trimming shortened V by 2 bases and J by 3 bases, and 7 bases separated the two germline ends. In germline, CDR1 is MNHEY, CDR2 SVGAGI. The CDR3 totals 14 residues. The CDR3 region has the DNA TGTGCCAGCAGTTACGTCGCGGACACCGGGGAGCTGTTTTTT. Translated: CASSYVADTGELFF.

The V and J genes are TRBV7-2 and TRBJ1-5, with D unresolved. Trimming took 5 bases from V and 5 from J, leaving 13 bases between them. Germline assignment: CDR1 SGHTA and CDR2 FQGNSA. The CDR3 sequence is 14 residues long. Here the CDR3 reads CASSNGRLDQPQHF. CDR3 nucleotides: TGTGCCAGCAGCAACGGGAGGCTTGATCAGCCCCAGCATTTT.

J is TRBJ2-5 and V is TRBV18; 14 bases agree with TRBD2. This CDR3 region has 16 residues. Germline V gene lookup returns CDR1 KGHSH and CDR2 LQKENI. J lost 3 bases, V lost 3 bases, and 3 bases had no gene match. DNA of the CDR3: TGTGCCAGCTCACCCTGGACTAGCGGGGGGAAAGAGACCCAGTACTTC. It is translated as CASSPWTSGGKETQYF.

The V and J genes are TRBV5-1 and TRBJ1-1; no clear D gene. The germline CDR1 and CDR2 sequences are SGHRS and YFSETQ. Trimming cost V 7 bases and J 0 bases, with 13 bases left between them. The CDR3 sequence is 14 residues long. CDR3 DNA sequence: TGCGCCAGCTCCGGGCCCTCCATGAACACTGAAGCTTTCTTT. Its protein product is CASSGPSMNTEAFF.

The chain couples TRBV2 to TRBJ2-7; D is undetermined. The CDR3 spans 13 residues. Germline-derived CDR1 and CDR2 are SNHLY and FYNNEI. Trimming left V 3 bases short and J 3 bases short, with 9 bases between. The CDR3 sequence is CASSDSSYYEQYF. CDR3 DNA: TGTGCCAGCAGTGATAGTTCCTACTACGAGCAGTACTTC.